This is a list of T cell receptor beta chains from one sample in a study of radiotherapy plus CTLA-4 blockade in lung cancer. Sequenced by immunoSEQ multiplex PCR; TCRdb stores in-frame clones only, minus some. The sample holds about 110,000 clones; roughly four fifths are singletons and the top ten take 3.3%. This specimen was peripheral blood, taken from a patient treated with radiotherapy plus ipilimumab. The receptors originated from a human donor with non-small cell lung cancer that progressed on radiotherapy plus ipilimumab. Some clones in this sample may be carry-over from other donors' samples. Both conserved end residues are part of each CDR3. The D gene is left open where the match is weak. Clone size, where shown, is once, few, many, or a class for clones that have expanded.

J gene,D gene,V gene,clone size,CDR3 DNA,CDR3 protein
TRBJ1-6,-,TRBV5-1,-,TGCGCCAGCAGCTTGGAGGGCAGATCTGGTTCACCCCTCCACTTT,CASSLEGRSGSPLHF
TRBJ1-1,-,TRBV25-1,-,TGTGCCAGCAGTGGGTCTCGGGCAGGCCCTGAAGCTTTCTTT,CASSGSRAGPEAFF
TRBJ2-3,TRBD2,TRBV18,-,TGTGCCAGCTCTCTTAGACTAGCGGGGACTAGCACAGATACGCAGTATTTT,CASSLRLAGTSTDTQYF
TRBJ2-3,-,TRBV10-3,-,TGTGCCATCAGTGGTAGTCCGCCCACAGATACGCAGTATTTT,CAISGSPPTDTQYF
TRBJ2-1,TRBD1,TRBV5-1,once,TGCGCCAGCAGCTTGATCCCCGGCGCACCGGGACAGGGAACCTACAATGAGCAGTTCTTC,CASSLIPGAPGQGTYNEQFF
TRBJ1-2,-,TRBV12-5,-,TGTGCTAGTGGTTTGGGAAACCCGGGGGGCGACGGCTACACCTTC,CASGLGNPGGDGYTF
TRBJ2-1,-,TRBV6-5,-,TGTGCCAGCAGTTACGATAAAGGCCGTTACAATGAGCAGTTCTTC,CASSYDKGRYNEQFF
TRBJ2-5,TRBD2,TRBV9,-,TGTGCCAGCAGCGGGGGTTTGACTAGCGGCCAAGAGACCCAGTACTTC,CASSGGLTSGQETQYF
TRBJ2-3,-,TRBV6-5,-,TGTGCCAGCAGACTTATCGGGGGAAATCTAGATACGCAGTATTTT,CASRLIGGNLDTQYF
TRBJ2-3,TRBD2,TRBV13,-,TGTGCCAGCAGCCTGAGACTAGCGGGGAGCACAGATACGCAGTATTTT,CASSLRLAGSTDTQYF
TRBJ1-2,TRBD1,TRBV19,-,TGTGCCAGTAGTCCTCACCGGGACAGGGGATTGGGCTACACCTTC,CASSPHRDRGLGYTF
TRBJ2-1,TRBD2,TRBV5-1,-,TGCGCCAGCAGCTTTGGTCTAGCGGGGGGTCTGATCTTC,CASSFGLAGGLIF
TRBJ2-3,-,TRBV7-9,few,TGTGCCAGCAGCTTAGGGGCTAGCACAGATACGCAGTATTTT,CASSLGASTDTQYF
TRBJ1-2,-,TRBV28,-,TGTGCCAGCAGCCCCGGGACATTGGGTCGCGGCTACACCTTC,CASSPGTLGRGYTF
TRBJ1-5,TRBD1,TRBV28,-,TGTGCCAGCAGTCAGGAGACAGGGGCGGATCAGCCCCAGCATTTT,CASSQETGADQPQHF
TRBJ2-1,TRBD2,TRBV6-1,-,TGTGCCAGCCGTCTGCCGGGGGGTTCTTCAGAGCAGTTCTTC,CASRLPGGSSEQFF
TRBJ2-3,-,TRBV7-3,-,TGTGCCAGCAGTGCGACCTTCGAATACACAGATACGCAGTATTTT,CASSATFEYTDTQYF
TRBJ2-5,TRBD2,TRBV5-1,-,TGCGCCAGCAGCTTAACCCTCGGGGGGGCCTGGGAGACCCAGTACTTC,CASSLTLGGAWETQYF
TRBJ2-2,-,TRBV7-2,-,TGTGCCAGCAGCTTACAGGGGAACACCGGGGAGCTGTTTTTT,CASSLQGNTGELFF
TRBJ2-7,-,TRBV18,few,TGTGCCAGCTCTTCGGCCCCTTCCGACGAGCAGTACTTC,CASSSAPSDEQYF
TRBJ1-2,-,TRBV13,few,TGTGCCAGCAGCTTAACCGGTTATGGCTACACCTTC,CASSLTGYGYTF
TRBJ2-2,-,TRBV7-8,-,TGTGCCAGCAGCAGATGGACGGGGAACACCGGGGAGCTGTTTTTT,CASSRWTGNTGELFF
TRBJ1-2,TRBD1,TRBV5-1,once,TGCGCCAGCAGCCGGGACAGTAACTATGGCTACACCTTC,CASSRDSNYGYTF
TRBJ2-7,-,TRBV5-1,-,TGCGCCAGCAGCTTGACCAGGGCCTACGAGCAGTACTTC,CASSLTRAYEQYF
TRBJ1-2,TRBD1,TRBV23-1,-,TGCGCCAGCAGCCAACCCTGGGCGGCAGGGGGGACACTTTATGGCTACACCTTC,CASSQPWAAGGTLYGYTF
TRBJ2-7,-,TRBV5-1,-,TGCGCCAGCAGCTCCCAAACAGGACAGAACGAGCAGTACTTC,CASSSQTGQNEQYF
TRBJ1-4,-,TRBV5-1,few,TGCGCCAGCAGCTTGAATGGACAGCCCGAAATGGCTGAAAAACTGTTTTTT,CASSLNGQPEMAEKLFF
TRBJ1-2,-,TRBV29-1,-,TGCAGCGTTGAAGAGATGGCAGAGGGGCCCTATGGCTACACCTTC,CSVEEMAEGPYGYTF
TRBJ2-7,TRBD2,TRBV13,-,TGTGCCAGCAGTTTTAGCGGGGGGGTTTACTACGAGCAGTACTTC,CASSFSGGVYYEQYF
TRBJ2-5,-,TRBV4-3,-,TGCGCCAGCAGCCAGTTCCTGGGGGCCCAAGAGACCCAGTACTTC,CASSQFLGAQETQYF
TRBJ1-2,-,TRBV7-2,once,TGTGCCAGCAGCTTCCAGGGGAGTGGCTACACCTTC,CASSFQGSGYTF
TRBJ1-5,TRBD1,TRBV6-5,-,TGTGCCAGCAGATCCTCCTGGACAGGGGATCAGCCCCAGCATTTT,CASRSSWTGDQPQHF
TRBJ1-4,TRBD1,TRBV18,few,TGTGCCAGCTCTCTGGACGAGACAGGGCCGCTGTTTTTT,CASSLDETGPLFF
TRBJ2-7,TRBD2,TRBV5-3,-,TGTGCCAGAAGCTTGCCCCGGGGGGACCTTCGCAGTAGGTTC,CARSLPRGDLRSRF
TRBJ2-7,-,TRBV10-3,-,TGTGCCATCAGTGACGAGCAGCTGCTCTCCTACGAGCAGTACTTC,CAISDEQLLSYEQYF
TRBJ1-3,-,TRBV4-1,-,TGCGCCAGCAGCCAACTTAGTTGGTCTGGAAACACCATATATTTT,CASSQLSWSGNTIYF
TRBJ1-3,-,TRBV30,-,TGTGCCTGGAGTGTACCCCCCCCCGGAAACACCATATATTTT,CAWSVPPPGNTIYF
TRBJ1-5,TRBD1,TRBV6-5,-,TGTGCCAGCAGTTACCGGGCAGGGGGCAGGCAGCCCCAGCATTTT,CASSYRAGGRQPQHF
TRBJ2-7,-,TRBV15,-,TGTGCCACCAGCAGAGGGGGTAGGGCCTACGAGCAGTACTTC,CATSRGGRAYEQYF
TRBJ2-7,-,TRBV5-1,-,TGCGCCAGCAGCAGGACAGTGTCCTACGAGCAGTACTTC,CASSRTVSYEQYF
TRBJ2-2,TRBD1,TRBV2,once,TGTGCCAGGCGGGACAGGATGAACACCGGGGAGCTGTTTTTT,CARRDRMNTGELFF
TRBJ2-3,-,TRBV9,-,TGTGCCAGCAGCGTACGATCGGGGGGCGACACAGATACGCAGTATTTT,CASSVRSGGDTDTQYF
TRBJ1-1,-,TRBV25-1,-,TGTGCCAGCAGTGATGGGACATCGGGAATAATGAACACTGAAGCTTTCTTT,CASSDGTSGIMNTEAFF
TRBJ1-4,TRBD1,TRBV4-3,once,TGCGCCAGCAGCCAAGTTGCGGGAAAGGACAGGGGTTACGAAAAACTGTTTTTT,CASSQVAGKDRGYEKLFF
TRBJ1-1,TRBD1,TRBV7-2,-,TGTGCCAGCACCCGACAGGGTCTTGAAGCTTTCTTT,CASTRQGLEAFF
TRBJ2-3,TRBD2,TRBV7-3,once,TGTGCCAGCTCCCCAACGGGGGGAGGCCCAGATACGCAGTATTTT,CASSPTGGGPDTQYF
TRBJ1-1,-,TRBV9,-,TGTGCCAGCAGCGTGGGTGGGGTACAGGGCTATGGTGAAGCTTTCTTT,CASSVGGVQGYGEAFF
TRBJ1-5,-,TRBV18,-,TGTGCCAGCTCACCAACTGGACGAGATAGCAATCAGCCCCAGCATTTT,CASSPTGRDSNQPQHF
TRBJ2-1,TRBD2,TRBV27,-,TGTGCCAGCACCCGGGGGGGACATCCCCTCAATGAGCAGTTCTTC,CASTRGGHPLNEQFF
TRBJ1-1,-,TRBV7-9,-,TGTGCCAGCACTCCGTTCACTGAAGCTTTCTTT,CASTPFTEAFF
TRBJ2-7,-,TRBV27,-,TGTGCCAGCAGTTTACGACAGGCGTCCTACGAGCAGTACTTC,CASSLRQASYEQYF
TRBJ2-7,-,TRBV28,-,TGTGCCAGCAGGATCAACTACGAGCAGTACTTC,CASRINYEQYF
TRBJ2-3,TRBD1,TRBV5-1,-,TGCGCCAGCAGCCCAAACTACCGGGACAGGGCCTATACGCAGTATTTT,CASSPNYRDRAYTQYF
TRBJ1-1,-,TRBV9,-,TGTGCCAGCAGCGTAAGGGCGAACACTGAAGCTTTCTTT,CASSVRANTEAFF
TRBJ2-5,-,TRBV5-1,-,TGCGCCAGCACTACCGGGACGGTCCAAGAGACCCAGTACTTC,CASTTGTVQETQYF
TRBJ2-3,-,TRBV6-4,-,TGTGCCAGCAGTGAGGGCCATACCACAGATACGCAGTATTTT,CASSEGHTTDTQYF
TRBJ1-2,TRBD1,TRBV7-9,-,TGTGCCAGCAGCCTTGGGACAGGCGATTATGGCTACACCTTC,CASSLGTGDYGYTF
TRBJ2-5,-,TRBV27,once,TGTGCCAGCAGCTTTAAGAGCGGCCAAGAGACCCAGTACTTC,CASSFKSGQETQYF
TRBJ2-5,TRBD2,TRBV2,-,TGTGCCAGCGGGAGGGAGCCCCAAGAGACCCAGTACTTC,CASGREPQETQYF